The sequence of this TCR beta chain was determined in a study of blood T cell repertoires in COVID-19. Overall study context: In each case, the material was cDNA or gDNA derived from T cells, B-cell-depleted T cells, or PBMCs.

Method: immunoSEQ multiplex PCR; TCRdb's copy keeps in-frame clones and lacks some. The sample holds 300,000 to 350,000 clones, roughly 90% seen once. This sequence was found in a woman aged 55-69 years with COVID-19, enrolled during active disease. Sequencing was carried out using peripheral blood.

DNA for the CDR3: TGTGCCAGCAGTTCCCGTGGACAGCTTGACTATGGCTACACCTTC. Protein product: CASSSRGQLDYGYTF. The chain links TRBV6-5 to TRBJ1-2; D perhaps matches TRBD1 (6 bases). In germline, CDR1 is MNHEY, CDR2 SVGAGI. The CDR3 contains 15 residues. The V gene lost 4 bases and the J gene lost 3 bases, with 15 bases spanning the gap.